This T cell receptor (beta chain) comes out of a study of T cells in localized non-small cell lung cancer. The data were produced by immunoSEQ multiplex PCR, yet TCRdb's version contains in-frame clones alone and is incomplete. The sample holds approximately 54,000 clones, 86% seen once. The CDR3 is 14 residues long. In germline, CDR1 is MNHEY, CDR2 SVGAGI. J lost 8 bases, V lost 5 bases, and 7 bases had no gene match. Study conclusions and caveats: Adjacent lung had a median about 55 of the 100 largest tumor clones.

A remark on this clone: Its cognate antigen is unknown.

Sequencing used peripheral blood, obtained before any cancer treatment. This sequence joins TRBV6-5 and TRBJ1-4, with 8 bases that match TRBD1. The TCR originated in a woman aged 40-69 years with stage I lung adenocarcinoma. CDR3 sequence reads: CASSTDRAGEKLFF. The CDR3, as DNA: TGTGCCAGCAGTACGGACAGGGCTGGCGAAAAACTGTTTTTT.